Below, one TCR beta chain is given with its context. Losses at the gene ends were 4 bases for V and 1 base for J; bases not matched to a gene: 4. The germline V gene has CDR1 SNHLY and CDR2 FYNNEI. This CDR3 comprises 15 residues. The data stem from a study of OX40 agonist ivuxolimab in advanced cancers. The method was immunoSEQ multiplex PCR; TCRdb's version includes in-frame clones alone and lacks a portion of them. The sample records more than 75,000 clones, approximately 85% being singletons. Sequenced here: CD4+ or CD8+ T cells sorted from blood, sampled in a trial of the OX40 agonist ivuxolimab. The sequence came from an adult with an advanced solid tumor such as melanoma, head and neck, liver or kidney cancer. This rearrangement joins TRBV2 to TRBJ1-1, with TRBD1 matching 9 bases. Here the CDR3 reads CASSGDRGRNTEAFF. The CDR3 DNA is TGTGCCAGCAGTGGCGACAGGGGGAGGAACACTGAAGCTTTCTTT.